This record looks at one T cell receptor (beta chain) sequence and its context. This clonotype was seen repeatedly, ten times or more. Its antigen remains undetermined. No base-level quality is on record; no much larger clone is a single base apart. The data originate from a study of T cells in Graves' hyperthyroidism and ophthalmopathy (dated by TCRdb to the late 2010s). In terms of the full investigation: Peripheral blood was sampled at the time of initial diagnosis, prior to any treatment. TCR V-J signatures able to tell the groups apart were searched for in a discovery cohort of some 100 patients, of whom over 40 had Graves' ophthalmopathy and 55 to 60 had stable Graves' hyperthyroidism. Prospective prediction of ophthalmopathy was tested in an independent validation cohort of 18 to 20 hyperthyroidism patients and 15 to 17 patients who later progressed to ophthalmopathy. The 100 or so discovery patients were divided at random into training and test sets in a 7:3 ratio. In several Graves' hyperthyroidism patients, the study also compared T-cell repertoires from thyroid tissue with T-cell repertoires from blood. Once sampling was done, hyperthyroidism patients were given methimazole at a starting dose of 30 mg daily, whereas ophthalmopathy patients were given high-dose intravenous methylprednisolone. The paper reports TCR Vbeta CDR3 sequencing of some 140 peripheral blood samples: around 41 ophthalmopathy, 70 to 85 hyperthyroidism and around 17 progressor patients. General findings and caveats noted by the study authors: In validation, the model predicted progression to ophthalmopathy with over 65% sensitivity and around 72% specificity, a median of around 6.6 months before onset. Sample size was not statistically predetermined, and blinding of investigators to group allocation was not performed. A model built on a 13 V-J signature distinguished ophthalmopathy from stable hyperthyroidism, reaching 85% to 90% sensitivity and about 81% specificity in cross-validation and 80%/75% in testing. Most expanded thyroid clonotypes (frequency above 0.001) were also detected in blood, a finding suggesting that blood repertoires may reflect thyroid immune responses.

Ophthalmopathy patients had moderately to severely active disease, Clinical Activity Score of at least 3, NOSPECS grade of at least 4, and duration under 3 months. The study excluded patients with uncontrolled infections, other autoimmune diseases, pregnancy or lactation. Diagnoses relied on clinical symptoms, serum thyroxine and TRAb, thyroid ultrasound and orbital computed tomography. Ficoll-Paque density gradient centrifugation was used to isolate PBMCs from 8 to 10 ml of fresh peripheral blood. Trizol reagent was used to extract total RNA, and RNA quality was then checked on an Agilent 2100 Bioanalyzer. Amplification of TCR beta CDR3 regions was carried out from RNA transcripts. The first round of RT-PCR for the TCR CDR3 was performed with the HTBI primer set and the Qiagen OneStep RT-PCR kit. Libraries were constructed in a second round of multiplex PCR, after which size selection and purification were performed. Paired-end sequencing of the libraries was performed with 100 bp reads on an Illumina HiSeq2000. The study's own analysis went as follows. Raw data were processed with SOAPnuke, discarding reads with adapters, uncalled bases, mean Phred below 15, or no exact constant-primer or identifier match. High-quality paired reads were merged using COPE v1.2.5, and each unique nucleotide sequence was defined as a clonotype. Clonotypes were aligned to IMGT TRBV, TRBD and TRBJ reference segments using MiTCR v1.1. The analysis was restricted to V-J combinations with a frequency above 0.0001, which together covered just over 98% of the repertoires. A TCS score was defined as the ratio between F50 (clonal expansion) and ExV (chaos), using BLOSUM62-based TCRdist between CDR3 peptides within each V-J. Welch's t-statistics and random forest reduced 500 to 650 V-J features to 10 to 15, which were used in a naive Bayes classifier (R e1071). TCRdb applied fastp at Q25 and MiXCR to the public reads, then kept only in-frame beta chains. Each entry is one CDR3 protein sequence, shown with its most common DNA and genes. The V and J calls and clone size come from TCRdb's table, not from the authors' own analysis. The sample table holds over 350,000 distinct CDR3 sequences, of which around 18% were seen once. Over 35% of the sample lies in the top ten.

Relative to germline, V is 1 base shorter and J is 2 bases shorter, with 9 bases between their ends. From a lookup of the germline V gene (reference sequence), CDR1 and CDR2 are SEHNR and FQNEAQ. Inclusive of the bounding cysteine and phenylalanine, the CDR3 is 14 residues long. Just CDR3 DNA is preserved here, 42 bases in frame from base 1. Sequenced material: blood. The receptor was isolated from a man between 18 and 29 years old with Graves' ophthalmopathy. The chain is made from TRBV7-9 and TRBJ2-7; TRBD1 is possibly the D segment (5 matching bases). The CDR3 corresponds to CASSLVGQAYEQYF. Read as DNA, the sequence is TGTGCCAGCAGCTTAGTTGGACAAGCCTACGAGCAGTACTTC.